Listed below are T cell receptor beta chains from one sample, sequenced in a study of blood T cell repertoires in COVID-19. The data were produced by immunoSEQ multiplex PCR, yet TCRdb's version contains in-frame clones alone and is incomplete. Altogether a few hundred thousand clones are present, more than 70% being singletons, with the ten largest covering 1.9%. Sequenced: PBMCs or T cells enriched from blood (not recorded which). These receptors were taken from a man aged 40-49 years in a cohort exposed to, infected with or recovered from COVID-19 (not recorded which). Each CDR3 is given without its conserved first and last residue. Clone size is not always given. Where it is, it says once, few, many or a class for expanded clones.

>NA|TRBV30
AWSVLRTADGYT
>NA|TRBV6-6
ASSTGSWGIQY
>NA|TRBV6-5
ASSYQFGTPNNEQF
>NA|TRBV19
ASAFGFQPQH
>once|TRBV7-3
ASSSDPEGEGAF
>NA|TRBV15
ATSPLGAQSEKLF
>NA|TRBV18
ASSPQDRDYGYT
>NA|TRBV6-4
ASRLRTGGVNTEAF
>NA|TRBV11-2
ASSHPTGNYGYT
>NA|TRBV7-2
ASSFSGSPETQY
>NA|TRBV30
AWSWATEAF
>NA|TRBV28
ASSPAGQSNEKLF
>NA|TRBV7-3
ASSFGGRNSPLH
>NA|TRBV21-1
ASSRSPCTSNTEAF
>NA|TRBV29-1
SVPSASYNEQF
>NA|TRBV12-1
ASSFGRTRRLEQY
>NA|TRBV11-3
ASSFTGTGYTGELF
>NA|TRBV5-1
ASSRTGGATNEKLF
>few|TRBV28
ASRPTTGIVSPLH
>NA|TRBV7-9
ASSGGAENSNQPQH
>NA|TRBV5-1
ASSLGPRDKYNEKLF
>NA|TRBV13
ASSLLAAAQETQY
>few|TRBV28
ASSPTGTNPNNEQF
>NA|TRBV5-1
ASSIGLGSYNEQF
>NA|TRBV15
ATSRGSGRIHEQY
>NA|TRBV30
ALLGLAGSRGGELF
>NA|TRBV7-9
ASSLGAYEQY
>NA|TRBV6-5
AIASGSLETQY
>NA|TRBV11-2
ASSSGITQPQH
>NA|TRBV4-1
ASSQPGQGAGGELF
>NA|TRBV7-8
ASSSGQSSYNEQF
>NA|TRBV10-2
ASKETRGEAAQY
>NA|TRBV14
ASSQSGGGEKLF
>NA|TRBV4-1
ASSQVRVNSYNEQF
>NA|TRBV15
ATSRGAGRNQPQH
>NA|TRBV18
ASSPPGRIGWNEQF
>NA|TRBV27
ASKTSGRTLSYNEQF
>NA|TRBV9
ASSVEWGPYNSPLH
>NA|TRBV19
ASSMRNLRPYNEQF
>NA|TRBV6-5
ASSWDRSETQY
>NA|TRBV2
ASKAQGGNQPQH
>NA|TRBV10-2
ASSESQGTAYGYT
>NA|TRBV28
ASYQTGSSYNSPLH
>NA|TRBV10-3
AISAGVDYGYT
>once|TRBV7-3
ASSPLPSGRGEQY
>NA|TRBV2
ASGLGAVGTGELF
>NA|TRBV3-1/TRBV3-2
ASSPREGTDTQY
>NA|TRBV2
ASSGAGQRNEKLF
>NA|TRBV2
ASKTDRLNQPQH
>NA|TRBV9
ASSVGTGGTGELF